The sequence of this T cell receptor beta chain was determined in a study of blood T cell repertoires in COVID-19. The overall study: Acute and convalescent COVID-19 samples came from the United States, Italy and Spain. PBMCs, B-cell-depleted T cells, or T cells were the source of the cDNA or gDNA that made up the material.

Trimming removed 6 bases from V and 1 base from J; junction bases left unmatched: 12. Germline V gene data show CDR1 as MNHEY and CDR2 as SMNVEV (reference sequence). There are 17 residues in the CDR3. Study processing details: For nucleated cells, counts were estimated from reference gene primer amplification. Only in-frame clones appear in the TCRdb table, and some are missing; sequencing was by immunoSEQ multiplex PCR. The D gene and trimming were derived from the DNA, and the V and J assignments and clone size from that table. The sample shows over 100,000 clones, 84% of them seen only once. This chain joins TRBV27 and TRBJ1-1, with 9 bases identical to TRBD1. Sample: peripheral blood. The receptor's source is a woman between 50 and 59 years old with acute or convalescent COVID-19. This CDR3 reads CASSPRTGTGKNTEAFF. The CDR3 DNA sequence: TGTGCCAGCAGCCCTCGAACCGGGACAGGGAAGAACACTGAAGCTTTCTTT.